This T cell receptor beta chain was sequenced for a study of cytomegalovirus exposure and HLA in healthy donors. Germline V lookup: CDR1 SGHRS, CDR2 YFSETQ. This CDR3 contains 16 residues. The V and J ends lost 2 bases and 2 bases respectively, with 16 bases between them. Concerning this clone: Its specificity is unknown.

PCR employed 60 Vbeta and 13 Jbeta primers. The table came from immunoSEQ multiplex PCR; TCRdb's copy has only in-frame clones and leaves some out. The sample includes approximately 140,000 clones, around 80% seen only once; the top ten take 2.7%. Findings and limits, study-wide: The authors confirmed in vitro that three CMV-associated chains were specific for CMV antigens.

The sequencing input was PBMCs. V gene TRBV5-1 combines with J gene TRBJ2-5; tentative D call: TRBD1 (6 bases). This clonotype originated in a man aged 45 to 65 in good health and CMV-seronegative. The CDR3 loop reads CASSFQGSSTQETQYF. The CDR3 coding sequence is TGCGCCAGCAGCTTTCAGGGGAGTAGCACACAAGAGACCCAGTACTTC.